This T cell receptor beta chain was obtained from a study of T cell repertoires in cytomegalovirus infection. Using its own MiXCR run on the reads, TCRdb lists one record per CDR3 protein. The sample contains about 830,000 distinct CDR3 sequences, 32% of which appear only once. This CDR3 contains 15 residues. The V segment lost 5 bases and the J segment 0 bases; nucleotides outside the gene matches: 2. Per the germline V gene, CDR1 is MNHEY and CDR2 is SVGAGI. This clonotype was counted only a few times. Its antigen is not identified. The TCR originated in a human donor in good health (CMV status not recorded). Some clones in this sample may be carry-over from other donors' samples. The chain recombines TRBV6-5 with TRBJ2-3; 10 bases line up with TRBD2. Material: cultured CD8+ T cells from PBMCs, obtained from culture after CMV antigen stimulation. The CDR3 DNA is TGTGCCAGCAGTAAACTAGCGGGGAGCACAGATACGCAGTATTTT. Amino acid sequence: CASSKLAGSTDTQYF.